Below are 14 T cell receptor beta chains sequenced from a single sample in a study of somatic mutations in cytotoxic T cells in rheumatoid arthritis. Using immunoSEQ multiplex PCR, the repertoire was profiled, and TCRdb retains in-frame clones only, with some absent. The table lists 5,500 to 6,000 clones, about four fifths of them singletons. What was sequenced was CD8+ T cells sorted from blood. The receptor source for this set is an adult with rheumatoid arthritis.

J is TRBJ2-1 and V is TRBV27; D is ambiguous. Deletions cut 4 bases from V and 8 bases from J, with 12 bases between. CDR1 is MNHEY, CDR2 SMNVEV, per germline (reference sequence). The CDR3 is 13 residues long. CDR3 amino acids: CASSSASVYEQFF. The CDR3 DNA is TGTGCCAGCAGTTCGGCTAGTGTCTATGAGCAGTTCTTC.

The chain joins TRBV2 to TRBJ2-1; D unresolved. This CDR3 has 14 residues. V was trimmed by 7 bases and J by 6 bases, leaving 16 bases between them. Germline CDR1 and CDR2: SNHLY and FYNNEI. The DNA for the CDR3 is TGTGCCAGCATTCCGACAAAGGCGGCCAATGAGCAGTTCTTC. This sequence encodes CASIPTKAANEQFF.

The CDR3 sequence: CASSLIGPSSNQPQHF. As DNA, the CDR3 is TGTGCCAGCAGTTTAATAGGTCCCTCAAGCAATCAGCCCCAGCATTTT. The chain employs TRBV28 and TRBJ1-5; D is ambiguous. The germline CDR1 and CDR2 sequences are MDHEN and SYDVKM. This CDR3 has 16 residues. Trimming took 2 bases from V and 1 from J, leaving 12 bases between them. Supplemented by reference TRBV28 and TRBJ1-5, the full variable domain reads DVKVTQSSRYLVKRTGEKVFLECVQDMDHENMFWYRQDPGLGLRLIYFSYDVKMKEKGDIPEGYSVSREKKERFSLILESASTNQTSMYLCASSLIGPSSNQPQHFGDGTRLSIL.

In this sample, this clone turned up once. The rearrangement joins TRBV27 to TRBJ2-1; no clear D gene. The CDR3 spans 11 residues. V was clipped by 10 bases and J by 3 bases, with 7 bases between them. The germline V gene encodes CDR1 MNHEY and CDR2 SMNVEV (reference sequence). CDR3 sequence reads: CAIKNYNEQFF. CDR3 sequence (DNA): TGTGCCATCAAAAACTACAATGAGCAGTTCTTC.

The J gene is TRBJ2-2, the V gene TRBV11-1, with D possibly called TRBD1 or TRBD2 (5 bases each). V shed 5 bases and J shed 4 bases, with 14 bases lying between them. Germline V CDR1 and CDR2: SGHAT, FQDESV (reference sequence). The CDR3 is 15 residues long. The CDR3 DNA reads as TGTGCCAGCAGCGCCCACGGGGCTACCACCGGGGAGCTGTTTTTT. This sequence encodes CASSAHGATTGELFF.

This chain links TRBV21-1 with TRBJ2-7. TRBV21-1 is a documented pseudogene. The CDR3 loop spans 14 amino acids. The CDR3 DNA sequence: TGTGCCAGAGAGGACGAGGGGCCGCCCTACGAGCAGTACTTC. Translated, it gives CAREDEGPPYEQYF.

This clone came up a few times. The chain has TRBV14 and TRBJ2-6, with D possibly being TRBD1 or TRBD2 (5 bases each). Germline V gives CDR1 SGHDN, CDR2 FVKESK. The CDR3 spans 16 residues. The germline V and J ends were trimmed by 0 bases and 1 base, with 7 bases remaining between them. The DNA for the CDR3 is TGTGCCAGCAGCCAAGATTGGGGGTCTGGGGCCAACGTCCTGACTTTC. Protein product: CASSQDWGSGANVLTF.

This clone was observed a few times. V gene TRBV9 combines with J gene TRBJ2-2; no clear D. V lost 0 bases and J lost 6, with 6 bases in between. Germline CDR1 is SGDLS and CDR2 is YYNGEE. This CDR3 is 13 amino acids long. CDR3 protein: CASSVGSPGELFF. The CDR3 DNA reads TGTGCCAGCAGCGTAGGAAGCCCCGGGGAGCTGTTTTTT.

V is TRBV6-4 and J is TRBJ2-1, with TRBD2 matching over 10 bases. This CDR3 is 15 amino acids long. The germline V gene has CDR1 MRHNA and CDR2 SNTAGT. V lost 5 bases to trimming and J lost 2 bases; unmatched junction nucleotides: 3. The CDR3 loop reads CASSSTSGPYNEQFF. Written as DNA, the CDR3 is TGTGCCAGCAGTTCGACTAGCGGGCCCTACAATGAGCAGTTCTTC.

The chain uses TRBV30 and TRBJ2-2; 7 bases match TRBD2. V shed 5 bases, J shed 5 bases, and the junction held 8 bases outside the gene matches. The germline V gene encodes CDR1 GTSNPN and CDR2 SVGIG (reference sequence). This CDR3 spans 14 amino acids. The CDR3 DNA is TGTGCCTGGGATCGTTTGGGGGGGACCGGGGAGCTGTTTTTT. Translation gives CAWDRLGGTGELFF.

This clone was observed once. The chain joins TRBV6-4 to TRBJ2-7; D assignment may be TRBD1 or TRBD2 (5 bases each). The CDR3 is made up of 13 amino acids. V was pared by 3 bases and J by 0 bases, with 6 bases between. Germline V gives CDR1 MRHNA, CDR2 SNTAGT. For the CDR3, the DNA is TGTGCCAGCAGTGAGGGGGTCTCCTACGAGCAGTACTTC. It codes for CASSEGVSYEQYF.

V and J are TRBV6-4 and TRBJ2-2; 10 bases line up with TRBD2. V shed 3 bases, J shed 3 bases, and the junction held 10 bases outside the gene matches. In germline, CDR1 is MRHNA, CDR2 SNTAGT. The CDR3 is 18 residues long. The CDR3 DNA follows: TGTGCCAGCAGTGAGCGGAGTAGCGGGAGGATAGACACCGGGGAGCTGTTTTTT. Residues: CASSERSSGRIDTGELFF.

CDR3: CASSLEYPGQILLSGNTIYF. CDR3 in DNA: TGTGCCAGCAGCTTAGAGTACCCGGGACAGATACTACTCTCTGGAAACACCATATATTTT. This chain links TRBV11-2 with TRBJ1-3; the match to TRBD1 covers 7 bases. The CDR3 consists of 20 residues. V was pared by 0 bases and J by 0 bases, with 14 bases of the junction left unmatched. The germline CDR1 and CDR2 sequences are SGHAT and FQNNGV.

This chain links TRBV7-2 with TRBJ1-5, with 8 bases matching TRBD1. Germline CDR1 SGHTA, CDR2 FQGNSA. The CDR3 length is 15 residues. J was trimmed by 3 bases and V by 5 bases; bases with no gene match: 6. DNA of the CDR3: TGTGCCAGCAGCCCGTCAGGGGGCTCCAATCAGCCCCAGCATTTT. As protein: CASSPSGGSNQPQHF. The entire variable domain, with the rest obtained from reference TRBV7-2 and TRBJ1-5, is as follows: GAGVSQSPSNKVTEKGKDVELRCDPISGHTALYWYRQSLGQGLEFLIYFQGNSAPDKSGLPSDRFSAERTGGSVSTLTIQRTQQEDSAVYLCASSPSGGSNQPQHFGDGTRLSIL.